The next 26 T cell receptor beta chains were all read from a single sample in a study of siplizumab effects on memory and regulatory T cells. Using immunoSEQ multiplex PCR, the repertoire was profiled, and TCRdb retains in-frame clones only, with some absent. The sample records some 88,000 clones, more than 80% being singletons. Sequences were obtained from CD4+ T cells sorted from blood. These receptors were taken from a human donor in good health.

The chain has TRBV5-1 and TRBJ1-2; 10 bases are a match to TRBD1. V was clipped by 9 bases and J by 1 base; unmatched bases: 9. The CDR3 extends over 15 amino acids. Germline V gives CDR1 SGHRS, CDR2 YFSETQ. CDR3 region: CATTTGTGVNYGYTF. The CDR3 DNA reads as TGCGCCACAACCACTGGGACAGGGGTTAACTATGGCTACACCTTC.

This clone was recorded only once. CDR3 coding DNA: TGTGCCAGCAGCACGGGACAACAAGAGACCCAGTACTTC. Protein: CASSTGQQETQYF. This chain links TRBV5-4 with TRBJ2-5; possibly TRBD1 for D (6 bases). V shed 4 bases and J shed 2 bases, with 9 bases lying between them. The germline CDR1 and CDR2 sequences are SGHNT and YYREEE (reference sequence). This CDR3 has 13 amino acids.

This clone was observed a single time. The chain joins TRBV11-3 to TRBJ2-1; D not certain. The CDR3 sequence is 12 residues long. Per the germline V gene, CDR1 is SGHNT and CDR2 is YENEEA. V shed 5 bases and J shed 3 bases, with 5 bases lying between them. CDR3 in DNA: TGTGCCAGCAGCGGATACTACAATGAGCAGTTCTTC. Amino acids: CASSGYYNEQFF.

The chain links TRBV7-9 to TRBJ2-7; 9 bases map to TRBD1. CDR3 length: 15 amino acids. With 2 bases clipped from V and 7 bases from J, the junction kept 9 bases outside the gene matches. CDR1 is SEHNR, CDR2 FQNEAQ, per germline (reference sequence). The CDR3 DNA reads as TGTGCCAGCAGCTTATCAGGGACAGGGTCAGGAGAGCAGTACTTC. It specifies CASSLSGTGSGEQYF.

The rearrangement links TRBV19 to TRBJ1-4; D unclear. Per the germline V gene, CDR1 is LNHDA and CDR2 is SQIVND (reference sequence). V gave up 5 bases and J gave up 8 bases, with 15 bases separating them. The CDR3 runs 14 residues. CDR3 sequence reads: CASSPATLAEKLFF. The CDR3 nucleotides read TGTGCCAGTAGTCCTGCGACCTTAGCCGAAAAACTGTTTTTT.

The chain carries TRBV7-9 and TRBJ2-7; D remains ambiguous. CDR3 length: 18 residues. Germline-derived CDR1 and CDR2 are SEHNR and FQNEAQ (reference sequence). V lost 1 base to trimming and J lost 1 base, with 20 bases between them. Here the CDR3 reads CASSLGLGPSASSYEQYF. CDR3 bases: TGTGCCAGCAGCTTAGGATTGGGCCCTTCGGCCTCGTCCTACGAGCAGTACTTC.

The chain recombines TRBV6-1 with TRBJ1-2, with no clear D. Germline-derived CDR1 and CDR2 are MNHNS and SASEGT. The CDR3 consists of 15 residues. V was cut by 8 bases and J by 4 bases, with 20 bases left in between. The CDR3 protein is CASGQGRSLTYGYTF. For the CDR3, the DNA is TGTGCCAGCGGCCAAGGGCGCAGTCTCACCTATGGCTACACCTTC.

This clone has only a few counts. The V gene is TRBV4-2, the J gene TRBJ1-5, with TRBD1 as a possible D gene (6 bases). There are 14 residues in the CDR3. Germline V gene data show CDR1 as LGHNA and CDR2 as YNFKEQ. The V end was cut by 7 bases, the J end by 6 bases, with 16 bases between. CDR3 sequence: CASTVQGQAQPQHF. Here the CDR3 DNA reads TGTGCCAGCACTGTACAGGGTCAGGCTCAGCCCCAGCATTTT.

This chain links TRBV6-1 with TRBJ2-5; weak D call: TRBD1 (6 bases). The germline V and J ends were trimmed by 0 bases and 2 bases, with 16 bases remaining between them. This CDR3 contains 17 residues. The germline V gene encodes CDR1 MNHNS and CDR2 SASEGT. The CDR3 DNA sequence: TGTGCCAGCAGTGAAGCGGGGGCTAGAGCGGCTCAAGAGACCCAGTACTTC. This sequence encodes CASSEAGARAAQETQYF.

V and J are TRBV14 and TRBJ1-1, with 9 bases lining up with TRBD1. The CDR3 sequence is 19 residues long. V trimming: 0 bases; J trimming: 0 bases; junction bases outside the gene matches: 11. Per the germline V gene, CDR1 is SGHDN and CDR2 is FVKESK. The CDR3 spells CASSQEPGQGIHMNTEAFF. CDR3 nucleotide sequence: TGTGCCAGCAGCCAAGAGCCGGGACAGGGAATCCATATGAACACTGAAGCTTTCTTT.

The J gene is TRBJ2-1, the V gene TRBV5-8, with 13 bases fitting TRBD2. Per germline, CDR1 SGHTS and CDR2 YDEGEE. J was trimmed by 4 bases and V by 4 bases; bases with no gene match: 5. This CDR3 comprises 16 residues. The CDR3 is CASSEPLAGGYNEQFF. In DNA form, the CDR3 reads TGTGCCAGCAGCGAACCACTAGCGGGAGGGTACAATGAGCAGTTCTTC.

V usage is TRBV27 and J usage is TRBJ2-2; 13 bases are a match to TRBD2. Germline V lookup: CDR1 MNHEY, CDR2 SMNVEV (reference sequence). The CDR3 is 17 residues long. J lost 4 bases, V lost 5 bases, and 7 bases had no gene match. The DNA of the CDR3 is TGTGCCAGCAGTCCTCGGGGACTAGCGGGAAGCACCGGGGAGCTGTTTTTT. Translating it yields CASSPRGLAGSTGELFF.

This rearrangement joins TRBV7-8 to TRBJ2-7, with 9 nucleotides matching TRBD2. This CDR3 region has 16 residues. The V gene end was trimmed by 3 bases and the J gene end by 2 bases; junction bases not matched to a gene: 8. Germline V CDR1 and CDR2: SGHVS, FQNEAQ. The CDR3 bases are TGTGCCAGCAGCTTTTCTAGGGCGGGAGGGCCCTACGAGCAGTACTTC. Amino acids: CASSFSRAGGPYEQYF. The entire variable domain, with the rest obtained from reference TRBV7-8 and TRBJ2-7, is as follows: GAGVSQSPRYKVAKRGQDVALRCDPISGHVSLFWYQQALGQGPEFLTYFQNEAQLDKSGLPSDRFFAERPEGSVSTLKIQRTQQEDSAVYLCASSFSRAGGPYEQYFGPGTRLTVT.

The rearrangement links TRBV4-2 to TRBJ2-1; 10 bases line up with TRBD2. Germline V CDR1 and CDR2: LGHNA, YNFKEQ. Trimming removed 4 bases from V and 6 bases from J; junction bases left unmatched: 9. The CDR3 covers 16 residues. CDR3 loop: CASSPQEREGGNEQFF. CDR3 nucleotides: TGTGCCAGCAGCCCTCAGGAGCGGGAGGGGGGCAATGAGCAGTTCTTC.

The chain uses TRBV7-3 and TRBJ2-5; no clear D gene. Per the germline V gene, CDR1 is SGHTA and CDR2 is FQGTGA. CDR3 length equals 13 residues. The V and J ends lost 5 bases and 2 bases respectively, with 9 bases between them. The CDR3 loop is CASSETLQETQYF. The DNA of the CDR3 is TGTGCCAGCAGCGAGACTCTTCAAGAGACCCAGTACTTC. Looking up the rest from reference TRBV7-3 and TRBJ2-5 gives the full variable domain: GAGVSQTPSNKVTEKGKYVELRCDPISGHTALYWYRQSLGQGPEFLIYFQGTGAADDSGLPNDRFFAVRPEGSVSTLKIQRTERGDSAVYLCASSETLQETQYFGPGTRLLVL.

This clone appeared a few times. This chain's CDR3 is CASSQGGAYGYTF. In DNA, the CDR3 is TGTGCCAGCAGCCAGGGAGGAGCCTATGGCTACACCTTC. The V gene is TRBV7-9, the J gene TRBJ1-2; D perhaps matches TRBD1 (5 bases). Germline assignment: CDR1 SEHNR and CDR2 FQNEAQ (reference sequence). The CDR3 extends over 13 amino acids. Trimming cost V 5 bases and J 4 bases, with 11 bases left between them.

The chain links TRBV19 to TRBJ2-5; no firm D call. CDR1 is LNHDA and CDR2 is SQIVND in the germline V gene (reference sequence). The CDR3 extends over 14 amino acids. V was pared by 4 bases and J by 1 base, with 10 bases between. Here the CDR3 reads CASSNWWGQETQYF. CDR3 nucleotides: TGTGCCAGTAGTAATTGGTGGGGCCAAGAGACCCAGTACTTC.

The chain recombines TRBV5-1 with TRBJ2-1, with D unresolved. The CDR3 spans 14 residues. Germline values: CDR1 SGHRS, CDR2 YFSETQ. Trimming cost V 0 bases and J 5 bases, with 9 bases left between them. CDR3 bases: TGCGCCAGCAGCTTGGCGGCGTCCAACAATGAGCAGTTCTTC. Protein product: CASSLAASNNEQFF.

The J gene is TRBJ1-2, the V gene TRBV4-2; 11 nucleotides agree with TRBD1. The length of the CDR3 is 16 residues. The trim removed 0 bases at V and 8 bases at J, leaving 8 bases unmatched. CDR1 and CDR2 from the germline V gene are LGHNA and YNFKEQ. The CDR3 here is CASSQDYGQGARGYTF. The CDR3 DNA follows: TGTGCCAGCAGCCAAGATTACGGACAGGGGGCGCGGGGCTACACCTTC.

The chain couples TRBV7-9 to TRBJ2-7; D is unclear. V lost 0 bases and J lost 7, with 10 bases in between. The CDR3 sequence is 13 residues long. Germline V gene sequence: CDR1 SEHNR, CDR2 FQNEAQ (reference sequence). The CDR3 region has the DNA TGTGCCAGCAGCTTAGCCGTGTCATCAGAGCAGTACTTC. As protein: CASSLAVSSEQYF.

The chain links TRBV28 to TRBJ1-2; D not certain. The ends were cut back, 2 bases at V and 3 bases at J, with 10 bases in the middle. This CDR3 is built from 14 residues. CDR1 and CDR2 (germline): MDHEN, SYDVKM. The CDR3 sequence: CASSLPHSHYGYTF. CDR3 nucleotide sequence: TGTGCCAGCAGTTTACCCCACAGCCACTATGGCTACACCTTC.

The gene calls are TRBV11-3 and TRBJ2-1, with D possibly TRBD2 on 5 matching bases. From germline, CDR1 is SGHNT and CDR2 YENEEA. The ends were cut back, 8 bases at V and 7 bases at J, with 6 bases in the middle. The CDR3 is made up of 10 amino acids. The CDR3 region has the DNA TGTGCCAGCGGACTTAATGAGCAGTTCTTC. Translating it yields CASGLNEQFF.

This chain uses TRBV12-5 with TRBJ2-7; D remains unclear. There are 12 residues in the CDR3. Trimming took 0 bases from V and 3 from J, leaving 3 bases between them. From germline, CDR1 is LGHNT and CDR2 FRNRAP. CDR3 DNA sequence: TGTGCTAGTGGTTTGGTCGACTACGAGCAGTACTTC. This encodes CASGLVDYEQYF.

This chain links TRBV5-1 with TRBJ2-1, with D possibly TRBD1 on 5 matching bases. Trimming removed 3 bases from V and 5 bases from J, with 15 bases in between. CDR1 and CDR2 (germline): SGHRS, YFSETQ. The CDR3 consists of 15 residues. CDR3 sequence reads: CASSSQGSEHNEQFF. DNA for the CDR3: TGCGCCAGCAGCTCCCAGGGATCTGAGCACAATGAGCAGTTCTTC.

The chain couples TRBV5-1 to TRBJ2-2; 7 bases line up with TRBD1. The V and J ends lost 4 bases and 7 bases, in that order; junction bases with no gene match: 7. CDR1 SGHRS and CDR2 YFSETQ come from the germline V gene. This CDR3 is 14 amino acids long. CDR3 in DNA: TGCGCCAGCAGCACAGGGGATTTCGGCGGGGAGCTGTTTTTT. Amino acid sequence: CASSTGDFGGELFF.

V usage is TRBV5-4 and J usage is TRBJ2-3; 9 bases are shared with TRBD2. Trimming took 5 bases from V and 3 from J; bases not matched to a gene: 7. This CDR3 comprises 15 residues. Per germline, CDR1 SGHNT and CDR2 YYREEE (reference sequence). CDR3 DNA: TGTGCCAGCAGTTCCGGGACTAGCAATACAGATACGCAGTATTTT. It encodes CASSSGTSNTDTQYF. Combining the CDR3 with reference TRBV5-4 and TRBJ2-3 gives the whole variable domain ETGVTQSPTHLIKTRGQQVTLRCSSQSGHNTVSWYQQALGQGPQFIFQYYREEENGRGNFPPRFSGLQFPNYSSELNVNALELDDSALYLCASSSGTSNTDTQYFGPGTRLTVL.